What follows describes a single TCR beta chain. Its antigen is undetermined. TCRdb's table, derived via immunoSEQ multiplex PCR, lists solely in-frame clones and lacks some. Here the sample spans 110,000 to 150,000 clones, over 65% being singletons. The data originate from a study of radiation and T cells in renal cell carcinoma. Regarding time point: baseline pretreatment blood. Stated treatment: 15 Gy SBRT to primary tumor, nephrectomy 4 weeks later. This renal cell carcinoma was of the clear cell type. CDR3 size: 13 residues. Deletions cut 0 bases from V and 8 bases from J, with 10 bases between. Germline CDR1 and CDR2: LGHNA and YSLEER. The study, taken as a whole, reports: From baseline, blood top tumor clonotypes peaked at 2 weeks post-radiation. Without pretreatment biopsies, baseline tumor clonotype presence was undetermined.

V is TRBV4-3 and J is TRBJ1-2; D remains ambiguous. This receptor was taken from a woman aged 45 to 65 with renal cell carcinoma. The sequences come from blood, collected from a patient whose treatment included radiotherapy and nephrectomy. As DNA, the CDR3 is TGCGCCAGCAGCCAAGATGTGAGGGAAGGCTACACCTTC. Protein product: CASSQDVREGYTF.